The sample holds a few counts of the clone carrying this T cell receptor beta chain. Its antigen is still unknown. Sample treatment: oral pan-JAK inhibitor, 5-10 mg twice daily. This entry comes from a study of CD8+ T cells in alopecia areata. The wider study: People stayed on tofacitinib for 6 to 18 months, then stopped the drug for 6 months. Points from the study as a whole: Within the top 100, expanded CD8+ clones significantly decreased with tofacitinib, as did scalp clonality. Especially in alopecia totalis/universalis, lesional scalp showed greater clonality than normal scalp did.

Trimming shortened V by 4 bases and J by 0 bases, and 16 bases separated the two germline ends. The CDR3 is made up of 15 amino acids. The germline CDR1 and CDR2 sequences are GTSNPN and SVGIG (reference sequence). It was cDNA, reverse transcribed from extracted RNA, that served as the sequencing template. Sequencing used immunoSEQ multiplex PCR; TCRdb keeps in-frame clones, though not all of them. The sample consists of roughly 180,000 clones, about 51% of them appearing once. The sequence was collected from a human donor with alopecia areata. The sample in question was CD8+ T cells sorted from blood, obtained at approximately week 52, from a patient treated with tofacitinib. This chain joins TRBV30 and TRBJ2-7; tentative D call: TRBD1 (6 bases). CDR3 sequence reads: CAWNPHYRDSYEQYF. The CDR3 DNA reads TGTGCCTGGAACCCACATTACAGGGACTCCTACGAGCAGTACTTC.